The rows below give T cell receptor beta chains drawn from one sample of a study of blood T cell repertoires in COVID-19. Repertoires were generated with immunoSEQ multiplex PCR, while TCRdb's copy carries only in-frame clones and drops some. This sample yields hundreds of thousands of clones, of which roughly 89% are seen a single time; 1.5% to 2% belongs to the top ten. Sequenced sample: peripheral blood. All receptors derive from a woman between 25 and 40 years old with COVID-19, enrolled during active disease. The CDR3 runs from the conserved cysteine through the conserved F or W. D genes are given only for firm matches. The size field is filled for only some rows; it gives once, few, many or a size class.

>TRBV5-6|TRBJ2-7|TRBD1|.
TGTGCCAGCAGCCGAGCCGGGACAGGGGGCTACGAGCAGTACTTC
CASSRAGTGGYEQYF
>TRBV10-2|TRBJ1-1|.|.
TGCGCCAGCAGCGGAACAGCAGCTTACACTGAAGCTTTCTTT
CASSGTAAYTEAFF
>TRBV4-1|TRBJ2-2|TRBD1|.
TGCGCCAGCAGCCTCCGGGACAGGGTAAACACCGGGGAGCTGTTTTTT
CASSLRDRVNTGELFF
>TRBV6-5|TRBJ1-2|.|.
TGTGCCAGCAGTTACTCCGGGTCGTACTATGGCTACACCTTC
CASSYSGSYYGYTF
>TRBV19|TRBJ2-2|.|.
TGTGCCAGTAGTTGGTCCAAGGGGGTTTACACCGGGGAGCTGTTTTTT
CASSWSKGVYTGELFF
>TRBV11-3|TRBJ2-2|TRBD1|many
TGTGCCAGCAGCTTATGGGACAGAAAGAACACCGGGGAGCTGTTTTTT
CASSLWDRKNTGELFF
>TRBV4-2|TRBJ1-2|.|.
TGTGCCAGCGCTAAGCTCTATGGCTACACCTTC
CASAKLYGYTF
>TRBV5-6|TRBJ2-1|.|once
TGTGCCAGCAGCCAGGGTGGAAAGCAGTTCTTC
CASSQGGKQFF
>TRBV9|TRBJ1-1|.|once
TGTGCCAGCAGCCCACGACAGGACAGAAGGAACACTGAAGCTTTCTTT
CASSPRQDRRNTEAFF
>TRBV18|TRBJ1-1|TRBD1|.
TGTGCCAGCTCCCCGAGGGGGGACAGTTCTGGGAACACTGAAGCTTTCTTT
CASSPRGDSSGNTEAFF
>TRBV15|TRBJ2-1|TRBD1|.
TGTGCCACCAGGAACGCCTGGGACAGCTACAATGAGCAGTTCTTC
CATRNAWDSYNEQFF
>TRBV2|TRBJ2-7|.|once
TGTGCCAGCAGTGCCGCGCCGCCCTCCTACGAGCAGTACTTC
CASSAAPPSYEQYF
>TRBV6-5|TRBJ2-2|.|.
TGTGCCAGCAGTCCGGGCACCGGGGAGCTGTTTTTT
CASSPGTGELFF
>TRBV11-2|TRBJ2-1|.|.
TGTGCCAGCAGCTGGGGCACCAACAATGAGCAGTTCTTC
CASSWGTNNEQFF
>TRBV9|TRBJ1-1|.|.
TGTGCCAGCAGCGAGCAAGCTTTCTTT
CASSEQAFF
>TRBV7-2|TRBJ1-2|.|.
TGTGCCAGCAGCTTAGCCTGGGGGGTCTACACCTTC
CASSLAWGVYTF
>TRBV5-4|TRBJ2-2|.|.
TGTGCCAGCAGCTTGGGTGCCCAGGGCAAGACAGACACCGGGGAGCTGTTTTTT
CASSLGAQGKTDTGELFF
>TRBV7-3|TRBJ2-7|TRBD2|once
TGTGCCAGCAGCTCAAACGCGGGGGACGAGCAGTACTTC
CASSSNAGDEQYF
>TRBV7-9|TRBJ1-1|.|once
TGTGCCAGCAGCTTAACGGGAGGGGTGAACACTGAAGCTTTCTTT
CASSLTGGVNTEAFF
>TRBV5-6|TRBJ2-6|.|few
TGTGCCAGCAGCTTGTCCTGGAGGGCTGGGGCCAACGTCCTGACTTTC
CASSLSWRAGANVLTF
>TRBV5-1|TRBJ1-2|.|.
TGCGCCAGCAGCTTGTCCTCCATAAACTCTAACTATGGCTACACCTTC
CASSLSSINSNYGYTF
>TRBV4-1|TRBJ1-1|.|.
TGCGCCAGCAGCCAAGAGGCAGGGCTGAACACTGAAGCTTTCTTT
CASSQEAGLNTEAFF
>TRBV20-1|TRBJ1-2|.|.
TGCAGTGCCTGGGCAGGGGCAGGCTACACCTTC
CSAWAGAGYTF
>TRBV2|TRBJ1-2|.|.
TGTGCCAGCGCCCGCATCGAATCCGCGGAAATCTATGGCTACACCTTC
CASARIESAEIYGYTF
>TRBV3-1/TRBV3-2|TRBJ1-3|.|.
TGTGCCAGCAGCCAAGTGTTGGCCACCGCCTCTGGAAACACCATATATTTT
CASSQVLATASGNTIYF
>TRBV11-3|TRBJ2-1|TRBD2|.
TGTGCCAGCAGAGGAGCGGGGGAGCAGTTCTTC
CASRGAGEQFF
>TRBV4-3|TRBJ1-6|TRBD1|.
TGCGCCAGCAGCCAGGGACAGGGCTCTAATTCACCCCTCCACTTT
CASSQGQGSNSPLHF
>TRBV5-5|TRBJ1-2|TRBD1|.
TGTGCCAGCAGTCGGACAGGGGGCCGTGGCTACACCTTC
CASSRTGGRGYTF
>TRBV5-1|TRBJ1-2|.|.
TGCGCCAGCAGCGCCCTCGGGGAAGGGAATACCACCTTC
CASSALGEGNTTF
>TRBV3-1/TRBV3-2|TRBJ1-3|.|.
TGTGCCAGCAGCCCCTCGGGAAACACCATATATTTT
CASSPSGNTIYF
>TRBV28|TRBJ2-5|.|.
TGTGCCAGCAGTGCCGGAGGGTCACAAGAGACCCAGTACTTC
CASSAGGSQETQYF
>TRBV5-1|TRBJ2-3|TRBD1|.
TGCGCCAGCAGCTTGGTGGGGGACAGGGGCGCAGATACGCAGTATTTT
CASSLVGDRGADTQYF
>TRBV19|TRBJ1-5|TRBD1|.
TGTGCCAGTAGTATAGTCAGACAGGGCCGCAATCAGCCCCAGCATTTT
CASSIVRQGRNQPQHF
>TRBV5-1|TRBJ2-3|TRBD2|.
TGCGCCAGCGATAACGGGGGGGACGCAGATACGCAGTATTTT
CASDNGGDADTQYF
>TRBV6-5|TRBJ2-7|.|once
TGTGCCAGCAGCTACTCGAGACAGCGCTACGAGCAGTACTTC
CASSYSRQRYEQYF
>TRBV10-3|TRBJ2-2|.|.
TGTGCCATCGGGGCAACCGGGGAGCTGTTTTTT
CAIGATGELFF